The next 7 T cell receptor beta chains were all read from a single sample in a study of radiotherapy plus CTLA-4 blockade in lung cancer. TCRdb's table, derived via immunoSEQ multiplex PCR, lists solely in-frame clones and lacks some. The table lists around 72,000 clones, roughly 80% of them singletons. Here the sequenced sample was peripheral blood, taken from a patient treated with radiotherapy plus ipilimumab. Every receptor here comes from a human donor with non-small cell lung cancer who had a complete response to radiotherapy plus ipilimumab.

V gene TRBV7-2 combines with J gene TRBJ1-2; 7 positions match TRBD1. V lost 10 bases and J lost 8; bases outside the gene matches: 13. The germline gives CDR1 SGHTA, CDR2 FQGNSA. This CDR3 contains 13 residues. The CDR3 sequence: CATTPTGWGGYTF. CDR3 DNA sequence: TGTGCCACCACGCCGACAGGGTGGGGGGGCTACACCTTC.

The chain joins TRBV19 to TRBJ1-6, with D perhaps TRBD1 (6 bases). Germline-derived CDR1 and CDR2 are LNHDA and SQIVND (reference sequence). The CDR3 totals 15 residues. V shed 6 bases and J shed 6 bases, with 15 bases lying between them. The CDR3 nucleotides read TGTGCCAGTAGAAGAAGGACAGTCGCTAATTCACCCCTCCACTTT. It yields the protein CASRRRTVANSPLHF.

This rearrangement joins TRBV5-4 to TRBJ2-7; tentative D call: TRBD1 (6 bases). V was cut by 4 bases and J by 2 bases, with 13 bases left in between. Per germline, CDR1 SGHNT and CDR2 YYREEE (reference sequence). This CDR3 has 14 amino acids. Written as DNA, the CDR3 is TGTGCCAGCAGCCAAGCAGGACAGACCTACGAGCAGTACTTC. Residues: CASSQAGQTYEQYF.

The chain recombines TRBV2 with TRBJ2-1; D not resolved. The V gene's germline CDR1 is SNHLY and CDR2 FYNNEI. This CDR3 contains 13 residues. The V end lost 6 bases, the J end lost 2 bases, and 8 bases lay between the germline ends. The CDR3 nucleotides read TGTGCCAGCAGAGTCAGCCCCTACAATGAGCAGTTCTTC. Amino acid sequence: CASRVSPYNEQFF.

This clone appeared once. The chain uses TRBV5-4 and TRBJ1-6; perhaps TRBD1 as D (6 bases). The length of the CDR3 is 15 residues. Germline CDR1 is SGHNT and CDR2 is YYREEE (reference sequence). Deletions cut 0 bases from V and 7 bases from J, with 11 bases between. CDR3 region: CASSLDRAPNSPLHF. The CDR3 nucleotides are TGTGCCAGCAGCTTGGACAGGGCGCCCAATTCACCCCTCCACTTT.

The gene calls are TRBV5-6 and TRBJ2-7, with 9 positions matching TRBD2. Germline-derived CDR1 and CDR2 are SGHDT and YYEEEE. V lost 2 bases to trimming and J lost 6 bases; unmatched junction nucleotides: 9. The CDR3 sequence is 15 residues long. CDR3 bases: TGTGCCAGCAGCTTCGAGGCGGGAGGGCCGGGCGAGCAGTACGTC. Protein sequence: CASSFEAGGPGEQYV.

In DNA form, the CDR3 reads TGTGCTAGTGGTTTGGTACCGGGCGAGGGCTATGGCTACACCTTC. Its translation is CASGLVPGEGYGYTF. V and J are TRBV12-5 and TRBJ1-2; no definite D call. The CDR3 is 15 amino acids. V was clipped by 0 bases and J by 4 bases, with 12 bases between them. Looked up from germline, CDR1 is LGHNT and CDR2 is FRNRAP.